This TCR beta chain stems from a study of T cell responses to AZD1222 COVID-19 vaccine. Study observations and caveats: Spike regions recognized by vaccine-associated CD4 TCRs spanned the protein, led by 160-218 and 743-854. Baseline antibody screening turned up just six seropositive AZD1222 recipients. Samples come after the peak T cell response, not at day 14.

Timing groups of about 4 and about 12 weeks for second doses were pooled. Some clones are missing from TCRdb's copy, which holds only in-frame ones; the method was immunoSEQ multiplex PCR. The data contain more than 110,000 clones, more than 75% of them singletons. CDR1 is SNHLY and CDR2 is FYNNEI in the germline V gene. With V trimmed by 4 bases and J by 6 bases, 3 bases remained unmatched. CDR3 length: 14 amino acids. Worth noting for this clone: Its antigen is currently unknown.

Source: peripheral blood, taken 28 days after the second AZD1222 dose. The chain has TRBV2 and TRBJ1-5; 10 nucleotides agree with TRBD1. This clonotype was obtained from an adult who received the AZD1222 COVID-19 vaccine. CDR3 protein: CASSVGTGAQPQHF. The CDR3, as DNA: TGTGCCAGCAGTGTGGGGACAGGGGCTCAGCCCCAGCATTTT. The entire variable domain, with the rest obtained from reference TRBV2 and TRBJ1-5, is as follows: EPEVTQTPSHQVTQMGQEVILRCVPISNHLYFYWYRQILGQKVEFLVSFYNNEISEKSEIFDDQFSVERPDGSNFTLKIRSTKLEDSAMYFCASSVGTGAQPQHFGDGTRLSIL.